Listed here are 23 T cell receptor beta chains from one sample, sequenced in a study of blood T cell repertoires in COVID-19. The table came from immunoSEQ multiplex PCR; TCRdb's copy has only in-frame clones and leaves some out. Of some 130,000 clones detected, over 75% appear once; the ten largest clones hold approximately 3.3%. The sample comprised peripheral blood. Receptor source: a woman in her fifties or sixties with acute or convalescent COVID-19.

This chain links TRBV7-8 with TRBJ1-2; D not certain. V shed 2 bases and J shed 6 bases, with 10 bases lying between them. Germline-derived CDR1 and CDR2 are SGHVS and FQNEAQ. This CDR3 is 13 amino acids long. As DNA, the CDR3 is TGTGCCAGCAGCTTATATCTTCAGGATGGCTACACCTTC. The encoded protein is CASSLYLQDGYTF.

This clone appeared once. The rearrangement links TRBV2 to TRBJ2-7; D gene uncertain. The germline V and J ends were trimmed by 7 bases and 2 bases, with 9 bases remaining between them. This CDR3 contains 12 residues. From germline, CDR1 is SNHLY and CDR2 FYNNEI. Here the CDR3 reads CASMRSTYEQYF. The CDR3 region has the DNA TGTGCCAGCATGAGGTCAACCTACGAGCAGTACTTC.

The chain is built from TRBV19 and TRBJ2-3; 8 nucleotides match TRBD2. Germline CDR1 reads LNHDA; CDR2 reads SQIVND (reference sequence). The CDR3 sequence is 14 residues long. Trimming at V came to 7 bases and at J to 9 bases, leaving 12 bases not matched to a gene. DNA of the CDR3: TGTGCCAGTAACCCTACGGGGGGGCCCAGGACGCAGTATTTT. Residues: CASNPTGGPRTQYF.

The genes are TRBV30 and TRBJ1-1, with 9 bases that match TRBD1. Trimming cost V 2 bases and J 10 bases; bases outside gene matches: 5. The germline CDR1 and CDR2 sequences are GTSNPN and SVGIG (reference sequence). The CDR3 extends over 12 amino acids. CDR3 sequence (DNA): TGTGCCTGGAGTCACAGGGGGCGCGGAGCTTTCTTT. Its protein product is CAWSHRGRGAFF.

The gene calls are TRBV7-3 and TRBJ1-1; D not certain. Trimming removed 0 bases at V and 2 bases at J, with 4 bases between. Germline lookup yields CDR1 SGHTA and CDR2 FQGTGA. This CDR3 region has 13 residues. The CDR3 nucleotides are TGTGCCAGCAGCTTAACTCTCAACACTGAAGCTTTCTTT. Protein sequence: CASSLTLNTEAFF.

The CDR3 nucleotides read TGTGCCAGCACTCCCCCTCGGGATGAGCAGTTCTTC. Translated, it gives CASTPPRDEQFF. The chain has TRBV2 and TRBJ2-1; D is uncertain. V lost 7 bases to trimming and J lost 8 bases, with 12 bases between them. The CDR3 runs 12 residues. Germline CDR1 is SNHLY and CDR2 is FYNNEI.

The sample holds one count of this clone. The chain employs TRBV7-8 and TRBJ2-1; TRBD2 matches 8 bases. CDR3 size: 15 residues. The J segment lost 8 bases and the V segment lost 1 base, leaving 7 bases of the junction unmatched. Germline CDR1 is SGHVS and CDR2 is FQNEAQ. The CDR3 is CASSLVSGLVHEQFF. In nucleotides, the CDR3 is TGTGCCAGCAGCTTAGTTTCGGGACTAGTCCATGAGCAGTTCTTC. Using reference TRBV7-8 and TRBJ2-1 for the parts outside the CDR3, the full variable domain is GAGVSQSPRYKVAKRGQDVALRCDPISGHVSLFWYQQALGQGPEFLTYFQNEAQLDKSGLPSDRFFAERPEGSVSTLKIQRTQQEDSAVYLCASSLVSGLVHEQFFGPGTRLTVL.

This chain's CDR3 is CASIAGATDTQYF. DNA for the CDR3: TGTGCCAGCATAGCGGGAGCGACAGATACGCAGTATTTT. This chain links TRBV2 with TRBJ2-3, with TRBD2 matching 9 bases. J gave up 3 bases and V 7 bases, and 2 bases lay outside the gene matches. CDR3 size: 13 residues. CDR1 and CDR2 (germline): SNHLY, FYNNEI.

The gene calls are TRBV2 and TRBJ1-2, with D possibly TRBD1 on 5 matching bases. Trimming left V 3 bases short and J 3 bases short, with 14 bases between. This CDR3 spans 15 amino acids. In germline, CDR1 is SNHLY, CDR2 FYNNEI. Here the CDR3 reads CASSDGTSGDYGYTF. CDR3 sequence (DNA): TGTGCCAGCAGTGACGGGACTAGCGGGGACTATGGCTACACCTTC.

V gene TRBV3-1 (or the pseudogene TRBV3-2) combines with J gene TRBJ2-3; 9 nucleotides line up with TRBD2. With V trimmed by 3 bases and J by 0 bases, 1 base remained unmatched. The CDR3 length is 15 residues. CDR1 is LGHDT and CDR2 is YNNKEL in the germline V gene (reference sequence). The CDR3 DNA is TGTGCCAGCAGCCAGCTAGCGGGAAGCACAGATACGCAGTATTTT. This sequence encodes CASSQLAGSTDTQYF.

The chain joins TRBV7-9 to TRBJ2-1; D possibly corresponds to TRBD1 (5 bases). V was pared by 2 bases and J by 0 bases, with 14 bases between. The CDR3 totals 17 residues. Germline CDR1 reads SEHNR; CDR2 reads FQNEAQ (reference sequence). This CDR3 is CASSLTIRASSYNEQFF. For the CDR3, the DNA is TGTGCCAGCAGCTTAACAATCAGGGCCAGCTCCTACAATGAGCAGTTCTTC.

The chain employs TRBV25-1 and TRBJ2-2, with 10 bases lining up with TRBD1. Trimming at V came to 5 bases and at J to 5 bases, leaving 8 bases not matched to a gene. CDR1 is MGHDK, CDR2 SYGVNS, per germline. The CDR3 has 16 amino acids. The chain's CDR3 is CASSKTGGARTGELFF. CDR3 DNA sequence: TGTGCCAGCAGTAAGACAGGGGGCGCGAGGACCGGGGAGCTGTTTTTT.

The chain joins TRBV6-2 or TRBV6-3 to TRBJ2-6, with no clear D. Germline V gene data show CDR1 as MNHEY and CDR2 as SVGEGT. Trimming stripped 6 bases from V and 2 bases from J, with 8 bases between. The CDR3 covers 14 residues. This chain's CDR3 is CASSPLAGANVLTF. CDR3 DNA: TGTGCCAGCAGCCCCCTAGCTGGGGCCAACGTCCTGACTTTC.

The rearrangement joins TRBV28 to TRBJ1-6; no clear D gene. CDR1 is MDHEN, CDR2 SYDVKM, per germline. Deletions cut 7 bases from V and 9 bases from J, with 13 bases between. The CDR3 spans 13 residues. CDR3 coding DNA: TGTGCCAGCAAGCGGGTGGAAGGTTCACCCCTCCACTTT. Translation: CASKRVEGSPLHF.

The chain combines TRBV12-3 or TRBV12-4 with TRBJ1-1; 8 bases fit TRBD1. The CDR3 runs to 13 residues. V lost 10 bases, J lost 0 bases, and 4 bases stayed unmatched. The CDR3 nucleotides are TGTGCCACTCACAGGGGGGTGAACACTGAAGCTTTCTTT. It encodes CATHRGVNTEAFF.

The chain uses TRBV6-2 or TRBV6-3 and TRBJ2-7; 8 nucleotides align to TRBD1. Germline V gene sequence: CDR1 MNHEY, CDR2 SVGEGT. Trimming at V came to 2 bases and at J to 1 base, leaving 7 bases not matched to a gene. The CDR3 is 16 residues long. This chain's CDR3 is CASSYRTGSGSYEQYV. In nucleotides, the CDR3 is TGTGCCAGCAGTTACCGGACAGGGTCAGGGTCCTACGAGCAGTACGTC.

Here the CDR3 reads CASSLGANTEAFF. The CDR3 bases are TGCGCCAGCAGCTTGGGAGCGAACACTGAAGCTTTCTTT. V usage is TRBV5-1 and J usage is TRBJ1-1; D unresolved. The CDR3 is 13 amino acids. The V and J ends lost 0 bases and 1 base respectively, with 4 bases between them. Germline CDR1 and CDR2: SGHRS and YFSETQ.

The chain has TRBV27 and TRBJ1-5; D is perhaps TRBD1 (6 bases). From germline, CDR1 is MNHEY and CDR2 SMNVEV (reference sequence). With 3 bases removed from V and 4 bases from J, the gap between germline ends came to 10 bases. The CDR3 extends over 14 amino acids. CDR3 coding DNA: TGTGCCAGCAGTTTGGTGGGACATAATCAGCCCCAGCATTTT. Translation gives CASSLVGHNQPQHF.

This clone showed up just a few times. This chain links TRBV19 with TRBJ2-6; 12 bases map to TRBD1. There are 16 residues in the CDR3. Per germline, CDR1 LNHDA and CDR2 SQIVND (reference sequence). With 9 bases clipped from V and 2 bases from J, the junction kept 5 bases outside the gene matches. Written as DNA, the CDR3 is TGTGCCAGCACCGGGACAGGGGGCGCTGGGGCCAACGTCCTGACTTTC. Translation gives CASTGTGGAGANVLTF. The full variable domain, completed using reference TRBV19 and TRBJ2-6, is DGGITQSPKYLFRKEGQNVTLSCEQNLNHDAMYWYRQDPGQGLRLIYYSQIVNDFQKGDIAEGYSVSREKKESFPLTVTSAQKNPTAFYLCASTGTGGAGANVLTFGAGSRLTVL.

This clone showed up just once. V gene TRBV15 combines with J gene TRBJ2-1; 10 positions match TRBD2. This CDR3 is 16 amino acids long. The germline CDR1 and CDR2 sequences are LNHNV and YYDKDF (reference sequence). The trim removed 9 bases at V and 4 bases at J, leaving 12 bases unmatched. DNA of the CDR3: TGTGCCACAGAGGGCCTTCTAGCGGGAGCTTACAATGAGCAGTTCTTC. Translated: CATEGLLAGAYNEQFF.

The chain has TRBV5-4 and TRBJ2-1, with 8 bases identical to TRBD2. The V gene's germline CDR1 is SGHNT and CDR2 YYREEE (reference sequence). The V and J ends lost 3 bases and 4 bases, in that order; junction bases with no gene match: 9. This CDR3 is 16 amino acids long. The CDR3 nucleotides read TGTGCCAGCAGCTATGTAGCGGGAATAACATACAATGAGCAGTTCTTC. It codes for CASSYVAGITYNEQFF.

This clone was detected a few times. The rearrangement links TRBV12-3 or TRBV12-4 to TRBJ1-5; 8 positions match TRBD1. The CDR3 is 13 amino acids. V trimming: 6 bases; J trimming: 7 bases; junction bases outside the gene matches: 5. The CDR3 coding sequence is TGTGCCAGCAGCCAGGGGGCCGGACAGCCCCAGCATTTT. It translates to CASSQGAGQPQHF.

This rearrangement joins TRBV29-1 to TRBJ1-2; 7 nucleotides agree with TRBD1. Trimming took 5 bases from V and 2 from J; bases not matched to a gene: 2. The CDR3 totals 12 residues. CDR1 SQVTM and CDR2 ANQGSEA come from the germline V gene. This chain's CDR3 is CSVPGGNYGYTF. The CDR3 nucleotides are TGCAGCGTTCCAGGGGGGAACTATGGCTACACCTTC.